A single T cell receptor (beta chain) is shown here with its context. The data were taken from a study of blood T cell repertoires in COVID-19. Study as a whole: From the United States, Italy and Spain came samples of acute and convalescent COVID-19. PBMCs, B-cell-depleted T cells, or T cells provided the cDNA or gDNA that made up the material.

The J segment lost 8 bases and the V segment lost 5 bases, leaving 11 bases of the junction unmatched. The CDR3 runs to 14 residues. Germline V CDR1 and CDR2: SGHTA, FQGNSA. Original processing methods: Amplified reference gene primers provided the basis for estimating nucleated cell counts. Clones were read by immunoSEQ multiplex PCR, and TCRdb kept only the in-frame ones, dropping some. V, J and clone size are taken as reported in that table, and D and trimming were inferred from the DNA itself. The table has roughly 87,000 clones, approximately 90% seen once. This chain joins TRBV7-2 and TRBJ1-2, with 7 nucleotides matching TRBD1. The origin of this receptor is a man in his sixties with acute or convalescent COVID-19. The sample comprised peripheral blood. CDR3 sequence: CASSLGQWAGGYTF. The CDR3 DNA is TGTGCCAGCAGCCTGGGACAGTGGGCGGGCGGCTACACCTTC. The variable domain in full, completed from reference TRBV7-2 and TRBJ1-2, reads GAGVSQSPSNKVTEKGKDVELRCDPISGHTALYWYRQSLGQGLEFLIYFQGNSAPDKSGLPSDRFSAERTGGSVSTLTIQRTQQEDSAVYLCASSLGQWAGGYTFGSGTRLTVV.